The 27 T cell receptor beta chains reported below all come from one sample, sequenced in a study of T cells in Graves' hyperthyroidism and ophthalmopathy. RNA transcripts provided the source from which TCR beta CDR3 regions were amplified. Researchers ran a first-round RT-PCR on the TCR CDR3 using the HTBI primer set. Via MiXCR, TCRdb re-called the multiplex PCR reads, giving one row per CDR3 protein. The profile shows nearly 600,000 distinct CDR3 sequences, about 14% of them singletons. The sequenced material came from blood. Receptors were obtained from a woman between 18 and 29 years old with Graves' ophthalmopathy.

This clonotype was observed at least ten times. The chain employs TRBV2 and TRBJ2-1, with 7 bases fitting TRBD1. The CDR3 runs to 13 residues. Germline values: CDR1 SNHLY, CDR2 FYNNEI. After removal of 8 bases from V and 5 bases from J, the junction contained 6 bases not matched to a gene. CDR3 sequence (DNA): TGTGCCAGCCACCGGGACAGTGACAATGAGCAGTTCTTC. Residues: CASHRDSDNEQFF.

This clonotype was detected ten times or more. This chain connects TRBV10-3 to TRBJ2-5; D tentatively reads TRBD1 or TRBD2 (6 bases each). CDR1 ENHRY and CDR2 SYGVKD come from the germline V gene. Trimming took 2 bases from V and 4 from J, leaving 17 bases between them. CDR3 size: 16 residues. The CDR3 is CAISESQGRIGETQYF. In nucleotides, the CDR3 is TGTGCCATCAGTGAGAGCCAGGGGAGGATAGGAGAGACCCAGTACTTC.

The CDR3 is CASSPDRDLNTGELFF. The CDR3 region has the DNA TGTGCCAGCAGCCCGGACAGGGACTTAAACACCGGGGAGCTGTTTTTT. This sequence joins TRBV7-9 and TRBJ2-2; 8 positions agree with TRBD1. Germline CDR1 and CDR2: SEHNR and FQNEAQ (reference sequence). This CDR3 comprises 16 residues. J lost 2 bases, V lost 5 bases, and 7 bases had no gene match. Drawing the rest from reference TRBV7-9 and TRBJ2-2, the complete variable domain is DTGVSQNPRHKITKRGQNVTFRCDPISEHNRLYWYRQTLGQGPEFLTYFQNEAQLEKSRLLSDRFSAERPKGSFSTLEIQRTEQGDSAMYLCASSPDRDLNTGELFFGEGSRLTVL.

This clonotype was detected many times. This chain joins TRBV6-2 or TRBV6-3 and TRBJ2-5; D is ambiguous. V lost 5 bases to trimming and J lost 9 bases, with 16 bases between them. In germline, CDR1 is MNHEY, CDR2 SVGEGT. The CDR3 is made up of 13 amino acids. The CDR3 DNA reads as TGTGCCAGCAGTGCTGACCCCCTTTCGGCCCAGTACTTC. Protein product: CASSADPLSAQYF.

The rearrangement joins TRBV30 to TRBJ2-5; D may be TRBD2 (6 bases). Deletions cut 1 base from V and 5 bases from J, with 14 bases between. The CDR3 extends over 14 amino acids. CDR1 and CDR2 (germline): GTSNPN, SVGIG (reference sequence). CDR3 amino acids: CAWSGLAKVETQYF. CDR3 in DNA: TGTGCCTGGAGTGGGCTAGCGAAGGTCGAGACCCAGTACTTC. Combining the CDR3 with reference TRBV30 and TRBJ2-5 gives the whole variable domain SQTIHQWPATLVQPVGSPLSLECTVEGTSNPNLYWYRQAAGRGLQLLFYSVGIGQISSEVPQNLSASRPQDRQFILSSKKLLLSDSGFYLCAWSGLAKVETQYFGPGTRLLVL.

In this sample, this clonotype turned up once. V is TRBV11-3 and J is TRBJ2-2, with 7 bases identical to TRBD1. Trimming at V came to 5 bases and at J to 6 bases, leaving 15 bases not matched to a gene. Germline V gives CDR1 SGHNT, CDR2 YENEEA. There are 17 residues in the CDR3. CDR3: CASSSLSNRGAAGELFF. The DNA of the CDR3 is TGTGCCAGCAGCAGCCTCTCAAACAGGGGCGCGGCCGGGGAGCTGTTTTTT.

The table lists this clonotype with many counts. The genes are TRBV30 and TRBJ2-2; weak D call: TRBD2 (6 bases). CDR1 and CDR2 (germline): GTSNPN, SVGIG (reference sequence). The CDR3 contains 12 residues. V lost 5 bases, J lost 7 bases, and 11 bases lay in between. The CDR3 region is CAWREYSGELFF. The CDR3 nucleotides read TGTGCCTGGCGGGAGTATAGCGGGGAGCTGTTTTTT.

The rearrangement uses TRBV6-4 and TRBJ1-5; the match to TRBD1 covers 8 bases. CDR1 and CDR2 from the germline V gene are MRHNA and SNTAGT. Germline trimming cut 2 bases from V and 5 bases from J; bases unmatched to any gene: 11. The CDR3 has 17 residues. The CDR3 reads CASSDDLGQGWDQPQHF. The CDR3 bases are TGTGCCAGCAGTGACGACCTTGGACAGGGTTGGGATCAGCCCCAGCATTTT.

This clonotype was recorded many times. The chain links TRBV12-3 or TRBV12-4 to TRBJ1-1, with a tentative D call TRBD1 (5 bases). CDR3 length: 16 residues. Between the trimmed V and J ends, which lost 2 bases and 10 bases, there was a span of 23 bases. CDR3 residues: CASSLTPSTFRDGAFF. The CDR3 DNA reads TGTGCCAGCAGTTTAACTCCCTCGACTTTCAGGGACGGAGCTTTCTTT.

This clonotype was counted many times. The rearrangement joins TRBV4-1 to TRBJ1-6, with D unresolved. V lost 0 bases to trimming and J lost 6 bases, with 9 bases between them. The CDR3 is made up of 15 amino acids. CDR1 and CDR2 (germline): MGHRA, YSYEKL. Written as DNA, the CDR3 is TGCGCCAGCAGCCAAGAGTGGGCCCTTAATTCACCCCTCCACTTT. Encoded protein: CASSQEWALNSPLHF.

This clonotype was seen many times. The J gene is TRBJ2-2, the V gene TRBV2; 10 positions agree with TRBD2. Trimming removed 4 bases from V and 4 bases from J; junction bases left unmatched: 0. CDR3 length: 14 amino acids. Per the germline V gene, CDR1 is SNHLY and CDR2 is FYNNEI. The chain's CDR3 is CASSASGGTGELFF. Written as DNA, the CDR3 is TGTGCCAGCAGTGCTAGCGGGGGCACCGGGGAGCTGTTTTTT.

The sample holds many counts of this clonotype. V is TRBV7-2 and J is TRBJ2-7; 10 bases are a match to TRBD2. Per germline, CDR1 SGHTA and CDR2 FQGNSA. V trimming: 7 bases; J trimming: 0 bases; junction bases outside the gene matches: 12. This CDR3 has 17 amino acids. The CDR3 DNA reads as TGTGCCAGCACCCCCGGGCCTTCTAGCGGGGGCTCCTACGAGCAGTACTTC. It yields the protein CASTPGPSSGGSYEQYF.

At least ten counts were recorded for this clonotype. The rearrangement joins TRBV28 to TRBJ1-1, with TRBD1 as a possible D gene (5 bases). This CDR3 region has 12 residues. Germline-derived CDR1 and CDR2 are MDHEN and SYDVKM. V was cut by 2 bases and J by 10 bases, with 11 bases left in between. Here the CDR3 reads CASSLNNRRAFF. The CDR3 DNA follows: TGTGCCAGCAGTTTAAATAACAGGCGAGCTTTCTTT.

This clonotype was observed many times. The chain employs TRBV11-1 and TRBJ2-1; 10 bases map to TRBD2. The V segment lost 3 bases and the J segment 2 bases; nucleotides outside the gene matches: 19. Germline CDR1 is SGHAT and CDR2 is FQDESV (reference sequence). CDR3 length: 21 residues. The chain's CDR3 is CASSFSLRLAGEFRPYNEQFF. The CDR3 nucleotides read TGTGCCAGCAGCTTCTCTCTCCGGCTAGCGGGAGAGTTCCGCCCCTACAATGAGCAGTTCTTC.

This clonotype has a count of ten or more. CDR3 sequence: CASSFQAARGENIQYF. As DNA, the CDR3 is TGTGCCAGCAGTTTTCAGGCTGCCAGAGGGGAGAACATTCAGTACTTC. The rearrangement links TRBV28 to TRBJ2-4; D possibly uses TRBD1 or TRBD2 (5 bases each). CDR3 length equals 16 residues. Trimming removed 3 bases from V and 7 bases from J, with 19 bases in between. Germline V CDR1 and CDR2: MDHEN, SYDVKM.

On this clonotype: One base away lies a much larger clone, so this may be a sequencing read error. This CDR3 is missing its conserved last phenylalanine or tryptophan, likely due to a read error. This rearrangement joins TRBV27 to TRBJ2-7; D remains ambiguous. Germline V CDR1 and CDR2: MNHEY, SMNVEV (reference sequence). The CDR3 consists of 12 residues. Trimming pared 3 bases from V and 4 bases from J, leaving 7 bases between. The CDR3 DNA reads as TGTGCCAGCAGTTTTCTGGGGTACGAGCAGTACCTC. Translation: CASSFLGYEQYL.

Note on this clonotype: The junction departs from germline at one end; a sequencing error may be responsible. J is TRBJ2-7 and V is TRBV19; possibly TRBD1 or TRBD2 for D (5 bases each). The CDR3 spans 15 residues. Germline loops: CDR1 LNHDA, CDR2 SQIVND (reference sequence). CDR3 nucleotide sequence: TGTGCCAGCAGTACGGGCGGTCTGGGACCCTACGAGCAGTACTTC. Translated, it gives CASSTGGLGPYEQYF.

This clonotype was counted at least ten times. The chain couples TRBV20-1 to TRBJ1-1, with D perhaps matching TRBD1 (5 bases). Trimming pared 2 bases from V and 3 bases from J, leaving 13 bases between. The germline V gene has CDR1 DFQATT and CDR2 SNEGSKA (reference sequence). This CDR3 contains 14 residues. CDR3 sequence (DNA): TGCAGTGCTAGAATGGGGCAGCTCCACACTGAAGCTTTCTTT. This encodes CSARMGQLHTEAFF.

On this clonotype: A single base separates this from a much larger clone, so it may be a read error. The rearrangement uses TRBV20-1 and TRBJ2-5, with 8 bases identical to TRBD2. The CDR3 sequence is 13 residues long. Per germline, CDR1 DFQATT and CDR2 SNEGSKA (reference sequence). CDR3 residues: CIAVGGGLETQYF. CDR3 nucleotides: TGCATTGCAGTCGGCGGGGGGCTGGAGACCCAGTACTTC.

This clonotype was detected ten times or more. The chain uses TRBV28 and TRBJ2-3, with TRBD2 matching over 8 bases. The J segment lost 0 bases and the V segment lost 6 bases, leaving 5 bases of the junction unmatched. The CDR3 spans 15 residues. The V gene's germline CDR1 is MDHEN and CDR2 SYDVKM. As DNA, the CDR3 is TGTGCCAGCAGCCCTAGCGGGTCTAGCACAGATACGCAGTATTTT. It codes for CASSPSGSSTDTQYF.

This clonotype was found many times. CDR3 protein: CASSIDHKGAFSYTEAFF. CDR3 bases: TGTGCCAGTAGTATAGATCATAAGGGGGCTTTTTCGTACACTGAAGCTTTCTTT. V is TRBV19 and J is TRBJ1-1; TRBD1 matches at 7 bases. CDR3 length: 18 residues. Germline V gene sequence: CDR1 LNHDA, CDR2 SQIVND (reference sequence). The trim removed 0 bases at V and 3 bases at J, leaving 13 bases unmatched.

This clonotype was picked up many times. The chain links TRBV6-2 or TRBV6-3 to TRBJ2-7, with 7 positions matching TRBD1. Per germline, CDR1 MNHEY and CDR2 SVGEGT. The V segment lost 4 bases and the J segment 4 bases; nucleotides outside the gene matches: 13. The CDR3 is made up of 16 amino acids. The CDR3 DNA reads as TGTGCCAGCAGTTCTCCCGGACAGGACCTCTGGTACGAGCAGTACTTC. Translation: CASSSPGQDLWYEQYF.

This clonotype was counted at least ten times. The V gene is TRBV12-3 or TRBV12-4, the J gene TRBJ1-2; D may be TRBD1 (5 bases). The CDR3 runs to 10 residues. V lost 7 bases and J lost 11, with 11 bases in between. The CDR3 sequence: CASKGTGYTF. The CDR3 DNA is TGTGCCAGCAAAGGGACGGGTTACACCTTC.

V and J are TRBV19 and TRBJ1-5, with D uncertain. CDR1 LNHDA and CDR2 SQIVND come from the germline V gene (reference sequence). Trimming removed 5 bases from V and 6 bases from J, with 5 bases in between. This CDR3 region has 11 residues. The CDR3 region is CASSEGQPQHF. The CDR3 bases are TGTGCCAGTAGTGAGGGTCAGCCCCAGCATTTT. The full variable domain, its missing parts supplied by reference TRBV19 and TRBJ1-5, is DGGITQSPKYLFRKEGQNVTLSCEQNLNHDAMYWYRQDPGQGLRLIYYSQIVNDFQKGDIAEGYSVSREKKESFPLTVTSAQKNPTAFYLCASSEGQPQHFGDGTRLSIL.

This clonotype was detected many times. This rearrangement joins TRBV12-3 or TRBV12-4 to TRBJ2-7, with 7 bases aligning to TRBD2. After removal of 5 bases from V and 4 bases from J, the junction contained 8 bases not matched to a gene. CDR3 length: 14 amino acids. In nucleotides, the CDR3 is TGTGCCAGCAGTCCCCACGGGGGAGGGTACGAGCAGTACTTC. This sequence encodes CASSPHGGGYEQYF.

As to this clonotype: Given a much more abundant clone one base away, this may be a read error. CDR3 sequence (DNA): TGTGCCCGCAGTTTAGCTCGGTATCGGAACACTGAAGCTTTCTTT. Protein sequence: CARSLARYRNTEAFF. The chain joins TRBV27 to TRBJ1-1; no definite D call. Germline CDR1 and CDR2: MNHEY and SMNVEV (reference sequence). This CDR3 is built from 15 residues.

This clonotype was observed a handful of times. V and J are TRBV12-3 or TRBV12-4 and TRBJ2-1; D may match TRBD1 or TRBD2 (10 bases each). The V end was cut by 5 bases, the J end by 3 bases, with 32 bases between. This CDR3 is built from 21 residues. The CDR3 loop reads CASSLEDPGQGTSEIYNEQFF. The CDR3 DNA follows: TGTGCCAGCAGTCTAGAAGACCCGGGACAGGGGACTAGCGAGATCTACAATGAGCAGTTCTTC.